This TCR beta chain was observed in a study of regulatory T cells in long-lasting Graves disease. Overall study: New Graves' disease cases had less than 3 months of antithyroid drugs. Study-wide results and caveats: Persistent cases of Graves' showed reduced TCR diversity relative to newly diagnosed patients.

This clonotype was seen at least ten times. Antigen unknown. Germline V gene sequence: CDR1 SGHRS, CDR2 YFSETQ. With 4 bases removed from V and 2 bases from J, the gap between germline ends came to 16 bases. The CDR3 has 16 residues. For TCR beta, libraries came from iRepertoire HTBI primers and Arm-PCR of CDR3 regions. In the original analysis: Samples collectively showed some 65 TRBV and approximately 14 TRBJ segments. One entry per CDR3 protein, called by TCRdb with MiXCR from the multiplex PCR reads. The V and J calls were not made by the authors but by TCRdb's processing. The data hold some 410,000 distinct CDR3 sequences, with 16% observed a single time. Time point reported: newly diagnosed GD, antithyroid drugs for less than 3 months. There was RNA extracted from PBMCs, and the TCR library was made from it. The same sample was also used in a study of T cells in Graves' hyperthyroidism and ophthalmopathy. That paper states: Stable hyperthyroidism and ophthalmopathy were separated using 13 V-J signatures.

This receptor was taken from a woman aged 30 to 39 with Graves disease. This rearrangement joins TRBV5-1 to TRBJ2-1; D may correspond to TRBD1 or TRBD2 (5 bases each). Source: peripheral blood mononuclear cells (PBMCs), taken at new diagnosis, from a patient treated with antithyroid drugs. The CDR3 DNA reads as TGCGCCAGCAGCCCCACCGGGACCGAACCCTACAATGAGCAGTTCTTC. Its translation is CASSPTGTEPYNEQFF. Filled out from reference TRBV5-1 and TRBJ2-1, the complete variable domain reads KAGVTQTPRYLIKTRGQQVTLSCSPISGHRSVSWYQQTPGQGLQFLFEYFSETQRNKGNFPGRFSGRQFSNSRSEMNVSTLELGDSALYLCASSPTGTEPYNEQFFGPGTRLTVL.